Listed below are T cell receptor beta chains from one sample, sequenced in a study of T cells in Graves' hyperthyroidism and ophthalmopathy. TCRdb used MiXCR to reprocess the multiplex PCR reads, holding one entry per CDR3 protein. Among hundreds of thousands of distinct CDR3 sequences listed, just under 20% were seen once. Specimen: blood. These receptors originate from a man aged 40-49 years with Graves' ophthalmopathy. Both conserved end residues are part of each CDR3. The order of the fields is J gene, V gene, CDR3 length, CDR3 protein.

j_call: TRBJ2-5; v_call: TRBV5-5; cdr3_length: 14; cdr3_aa: CASLGVGAGETQYF
j_call: TRBJ2-5; v_call: TRBV5-1; cdr3_length: 15; cdr3_aa: CASCLTGGRQETQYF
j_call: TRBJ1-1; v_call: TRBV18; cdr3_length: 15; cdr3_aa: CASSPGIDMNTEAFF
j_call: TRBJ2-1; v_call: TRBV5-1; cdr3_length: 14; cdr3_aa: CASSLAWTSDEQFF
j_call: TRBJ2-3; v_call: TRBV19; cdr3_length: 14; cdr3_aa: CASSIAGGTDTQYF
j_call: TRBJ2-7; v_call: TRBV6-2/TRBV6-3; cdr3_length: 18; cdr3_aa: CASSSRTSGGPGSYEQYF
j_call: TRBJ2-2; v_call: TRBV10-3; cdr3_length: 14; cdr3_aa: CAIGTSGGTGELFF
j_call: TRBJ2-7; v_call: TRBV6-2/TRBV6-3; cdr3_length: 14; cdr3_aa: CASSYAGQTYEQYF
j_call: TRBJ2-7; v_call: TRBV3-1; cdr3_length: 16; cdr3_aa: CASSPSSFQGFNEQYF
j_call: TRBJ2-6; v_call: TRBV7-2; cdr3_length: 13; cdr3_aa: CASSLGGSAVLTF
j_call: TRBJ1-1; v_call: TRBV5-1; cdr3_length: 15; cdr3_aa: CASSLSGRKNTEAFF
j_call: TRBJ2-2; v_call: TRBV19; cdr3_length: 15; cdr3_aa: CASSIDRGYTGELFF
j_call: TRBJ2-7; v_call: TRBV12-3/TRBV12-4; cdr3_length: 12; cdr3_aa: CASSPQVHGQYF
j_call: TRBJ2-7; v_call: TRBV12-5; cdr3_length: 15; cdr3_aa: CASGNPGQGSYEQYF
j_call: TRBJ2-3; v_call: TRBV7-9; cdr3_length: 16; cdr3_aa: CASSLRQTLSTDTQYF
j_call: TRBJ1-3; v_call: TRBV6-2/TRBV6-3; cdr3_length: 16; cdr3_aa: CASYRTRETSGNTIYF
j_call: TRBJ1-3; v_call: TRBV7-3; cdr3_length: 17; cdr3_aa: CASSAGQGNGLGDTIYF
j_call: TRBJ2-3; v_call: TRBV7-9; cdr3_length: 15; cdr3_aa: CASSAGTDPTDTQYF
j_call: TRBJ2-3; v_call: TRBV19; cdr3_length: 14; cdr3_aa: CASSVAATTDTQYF
j_call: TRBJ1-2; v_call: TRBV28; cdr3_length: 11; cdr3_aa: CASTLGFGYTF
j_call: TRBJ1-2; v_call: TRBV12-3/TRBV12-4; cdr3_length: 14; cdr3_aa: CASSPLDGPYGYTF
j_call: TRBJ2-3; v_call: TRBV20-1; cdr3_length: 12; cdr3_aa: CSARVPSDTQYF
j_call: TRBJ1-5; v_call: TRBV30; cdr3_length: 16; cdr3_aa: CAWSVPEGRYNQPQHF
j_call: TRBJ2-3; v_call: TRBV6-2/TRBV6-3; cdr3_length: 14; cdr3_aa: CASSFQPGRDTQYF
j_call: TRBJ1-2; v_call: TRBV6-1; cdr3_length: 13; cdr3_aa: CASRLTLDYGYTF
j_call: TRBJ2-1; v_call: TRBV28; cdr3_length: 11; cdr3_aa: CASSLRNEQFF
j_call: TRBJ2-2; v_call: TRBV3-1; cdr3_length: 13; cdr3_aa: CASSQFRTGELFF
j_call: TRBJ1-2; v_call: TRBV7-9; cdr3_length: 16; cdr3_aa: CASSTLPVNAPNGYTF
j_call: TRBJ1-1; v_call: TRBV11-3; cdr3_length: 14; cdr3_aa: CASSLGSGNTEAFF
j_call: TRBJ2-3; v_call: TRBV6-6; cdr3_length: 14; cdr3_aa: CASSYGAGMYTQYF
j_call: TRBJ2-2; v_call: TRBV27; cdr3_length: 16; cdr3_aa: CASSPGTGSYTGELFF
j_call: TRBJ2-2; v_call: TRBV3-1; cdr3_length: 16; cdr3_aa: CASSQGGGLNTGELFF
j_call: TRBJ2-7; v_call: TRBV7-2; cdr3_length: 15; cdr3_aa: CASSLVAGGRNEQYF
j_call: TRBJ2-7; v_call: TRBV20-1; cdr3_length: 16; cdr3_aa: CSARDSSSGRGYEQYF
j_call: TRBJ1-5; v_call: TRBV7-3; cdr3_length: 15; cdr3_aa: CASSLDLDGYQPQHF
j_call: TRBJ2-5; v_call: TRBV29-1; cdr3_length: 13; cdr3_aa: CSVEAYPGETQYF
j_call: TRBJ1-3; v_call: TRBV30; cdr3_length: 17; cdr3_aa: CAWSSSRTASSGNTIYF
j_call: TRBJ2-5; v_call: TRBV30; cdr3_length: 14; cdr3_aa: CAWSRGLFQETQYF
j_call: TRBJ2-1; v_call: TRBV20-1; cdr3_length: 16; cdr3_aa: CSAPVGHRDSYNEQFF
j_call: TRBJ2-4; v_call: TRBV12-3/TRBV12-4; cdr3_length: 16; cdr3_aa: CASSLNQGDRRNIQYF
j_call: TRBJ2-1; v_call: TRBV2; cdr3_length: 16; cdr3_aa: CASRRGASGRVNEQFF
j_call: TRBJ1-2; v_call: TRBV20-1; cdr3_length: 14; cdr3_aa: CSARGVSETYGYTF
j_call: TRBJ1-5; v_call: TRBV3-1; cdr3_length: 15; cdr3_aa: CASSPTGGSNQPQHF
j_call: TRBJ2-7; v_call: TRBV5-1; cdr3_length: 14; cdr3_aa: CASSSRADVDEQYF
j_call: TRBJ2-7; v_call: TRBV6-1; cdr3_length: 14; cdr3_aa: CASGPTSSFYEQYF
j_call: TRBJ2-6; v_call: TRBV9; cdr3_length: 18; cdr3_aa: CASSVGQGPFSGANVLTF
j_call: TRBJ2-5; v_call: TRBV2; cdr3_length: 14; cdr3_aa: CASRGGLASETQYF
j_call: TRBJ1-2; v_call: TRBV20-1; cdr3_length: 15; cdr3_aa: CSAREGGGGLDGYTF
j_call: TRBJ1-3; v_call: TRBV20-1; cdr3_length: 15; cdr3_aa: CSASPIQAGGNTIYF
j_call: TRBJ1-1; v_call: TRBV20-1; cdr3_length: 15; cdr3_aa: CSARDQGQGGTEAFF
j_call: TRBJ1-5; v_call: TRBV27; cdr3_length: 15; cdr3_aa: CASSLVGISDQPQHF
j_call: TRBJ1-3; v_call: TRBV3-1; cdr3_length: 13; cdr3_aa: CASSRGPTGTIYF
j_call: TRBJ1-2; v_call: TRBV30; cdr3_length: 11; cdr3_aa: CAWSLGYGYTF
j_call: TRBJ2-7; v_call: TRBV20-1; cdr3_length: 16; cdr3_aa: CSARGTSSGSFYEQYF
j_call: TRBJ1-1; v_call: TRBV29-1; cdr3_length: 12; cdr3_aa: CSASLWDTEAFF
j_call: TRBJ2-7; v_call: TRBV4-2; cdr3_length: 14; cdr3_aa: CASSQGDSTYEQYF
j_call: TRBJ2-1; v_call: TRBV27; cdr3_length: 12; cdr3_aa: CAAGTSGNEQFF
j_call: TRBJ2-1; v_call: TRBV9; cdr3_length: 16; cdr3_aa: CASSVGAQRGGNEQFF
j_call: TRBJ2-2; v_call: TRBV4-3; cdr3_length: 17; cdr3_aa: CASSQDLRTGGSGELFF
j_call: TRBJ2-1; v_call: TRBV5-1; cdr3_length: 15; cdr3_aa: CASSFGSSGGNEQFF